Ten or more counts support the clone carrying this TCR beta chain. The antigen is undetermined. Via MiXCR, TCRdb re-called the 5' RACE reads, giving one row per CDR3 protein. This sample has about 350,000 distinct CDR3 sequences, with around 8.1% found just once. With 3 bases clipped from V and 7 bases from J, the junction kept 11 bases outside the gene matches. Germline V gene data show CDR1 as SGHRS and CDR2 as YFSETQ. This CDR3 region has 15 residues. The data belong to a study of T cells after yellow fever vaccination. Study conclusions and caveats: From the bulk population, abundant clonotypes could contaminate and appear within FACS-sorted repertoires. Reappearing after the booster were most of the clones from primary vaccination (around 96% CD4, 75% to 90% CD8). Relatively few clonotypes were ones that appeared in both CD4 and CD8 compartments. When the response was secondary, it was weaker but reached its peak faster, day 5 versus 15.

This specimen was PBMCs, taken more than 40 days after the first yellow fever vaccination. The chain carries TRBV5-1 and TRBJ1-2; TRBD1 matches 8 bases. This clonotype originated in a man between 18 and 29 years old who received the YFV17D yellow fever vaccine. This CDR3 reads CASSYDSGGGGGYTF. CDR3 in DNA: TGCGCCAGCAGCTACGATTCAGGGGGCGGAGGTGGCTACACCTTC.